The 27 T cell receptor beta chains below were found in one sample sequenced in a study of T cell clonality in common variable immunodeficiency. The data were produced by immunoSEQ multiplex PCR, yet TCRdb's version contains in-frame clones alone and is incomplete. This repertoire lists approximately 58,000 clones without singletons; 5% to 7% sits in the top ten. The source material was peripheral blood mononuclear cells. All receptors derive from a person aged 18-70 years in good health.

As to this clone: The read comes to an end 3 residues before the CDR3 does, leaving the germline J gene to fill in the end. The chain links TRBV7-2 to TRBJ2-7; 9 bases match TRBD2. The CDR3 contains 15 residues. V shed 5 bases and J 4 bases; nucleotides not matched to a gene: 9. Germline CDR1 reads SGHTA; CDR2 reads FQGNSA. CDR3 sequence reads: CASSETSGPQYEQYF. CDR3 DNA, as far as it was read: TGTGCCAGCAGCGAAACTAGCGGGCCCCAGTACGAG.

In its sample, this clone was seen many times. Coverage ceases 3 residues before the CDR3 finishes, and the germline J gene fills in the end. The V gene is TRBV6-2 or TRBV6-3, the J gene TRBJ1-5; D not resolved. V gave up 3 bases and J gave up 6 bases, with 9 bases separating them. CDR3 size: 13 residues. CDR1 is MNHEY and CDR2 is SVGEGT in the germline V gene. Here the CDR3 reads CASSYRFGQPQHF. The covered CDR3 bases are TGTGCCAGCAGTTATCGGTTCGGTCAGCCC.

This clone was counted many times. The chain's CDR3 is CASSLAVNEKLFF. The sequenced CDR3 bases are TGCGCCAGCAGCCTTGCGGTAAATGAAAAA. The V and J genes are TRBV4-1 and TRBJ1-4; D uncertain. The read halts 3 residues ahead of the CDR3 end, with the missing end drawn from the germline J gene. This CDR3 spans 13 amino acids. Trimming stripped 4 bases from V and 5 bases from J, with 8 bases between. Germline lookup yields CDR1 MGHRA and CDR2 YSYEKL.

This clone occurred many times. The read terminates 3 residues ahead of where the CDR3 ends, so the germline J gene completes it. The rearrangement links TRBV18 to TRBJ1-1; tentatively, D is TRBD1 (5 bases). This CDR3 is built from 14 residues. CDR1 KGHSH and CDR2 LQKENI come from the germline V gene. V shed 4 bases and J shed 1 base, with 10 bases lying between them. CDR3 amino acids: CASSLTQGNTEAFF. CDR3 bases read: TGTGCCAGCTCACTAACTCAGGGGAACACTGAA.

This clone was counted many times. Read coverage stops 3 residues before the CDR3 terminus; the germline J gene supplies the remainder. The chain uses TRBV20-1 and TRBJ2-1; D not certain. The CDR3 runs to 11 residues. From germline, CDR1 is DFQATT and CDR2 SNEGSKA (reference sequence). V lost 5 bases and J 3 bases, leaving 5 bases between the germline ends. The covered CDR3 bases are TGCAGTGCTCCCATCTACAATGAG. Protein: CSAPIYNE. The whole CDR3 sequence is CSAPIYNEQFF.

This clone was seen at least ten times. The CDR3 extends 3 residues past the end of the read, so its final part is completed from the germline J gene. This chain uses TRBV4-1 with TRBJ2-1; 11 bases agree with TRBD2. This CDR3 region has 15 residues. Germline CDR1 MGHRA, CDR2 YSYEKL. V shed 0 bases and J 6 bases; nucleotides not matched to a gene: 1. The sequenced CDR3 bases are TGCGCCAGCAGCCAAGATAGCGGGAGGGCCAATGAG. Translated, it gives CASSQDSGRANE. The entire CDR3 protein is CASSQDSGRANEQFF.

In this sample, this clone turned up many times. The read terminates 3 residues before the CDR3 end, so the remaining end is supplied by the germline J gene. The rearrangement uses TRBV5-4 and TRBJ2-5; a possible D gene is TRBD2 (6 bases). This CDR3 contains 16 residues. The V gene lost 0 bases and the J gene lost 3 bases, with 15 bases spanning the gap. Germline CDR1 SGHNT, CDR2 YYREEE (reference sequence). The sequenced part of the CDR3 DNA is TGTGCCAGCAGCTTGGGAGGCGGGGTTGGGGAAGAGACC. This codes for CASSLGGGVGEET. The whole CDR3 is CASSLGGGVGEETQYF. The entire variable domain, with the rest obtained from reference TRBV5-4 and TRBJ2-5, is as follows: ETGVTQSPTHLIKTRGQQVTLRCSSQSGHNTVSWYQQALGQGPQFIFQYYREEENGRGNFPPRFSGLQFPNYSSELNVNALELDDSALYLCASSLGGGVGEETQYFGPGTRLLVL.

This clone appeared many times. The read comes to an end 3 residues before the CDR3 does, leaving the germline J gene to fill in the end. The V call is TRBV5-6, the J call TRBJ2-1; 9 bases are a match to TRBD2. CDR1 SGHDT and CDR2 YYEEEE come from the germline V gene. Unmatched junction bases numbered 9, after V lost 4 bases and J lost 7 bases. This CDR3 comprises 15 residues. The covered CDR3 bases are TGTGCCAGCAGCAAGGGACTAGCCAACAGGAATGAG. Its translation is CASSKGLANRNE. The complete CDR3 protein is CASSKGLANRNEQFF. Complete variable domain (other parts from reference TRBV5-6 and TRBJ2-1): DAGVTQSPTHLIKTRGQQVTLRCSPKSGHDTVSWYQQALGQGPQFIFQYYEEEERQRGNFPDRFSGHQFPNYSSELNVNALLLGDSALYLCASSKGLANRNEQFFGPGTRLTVL.

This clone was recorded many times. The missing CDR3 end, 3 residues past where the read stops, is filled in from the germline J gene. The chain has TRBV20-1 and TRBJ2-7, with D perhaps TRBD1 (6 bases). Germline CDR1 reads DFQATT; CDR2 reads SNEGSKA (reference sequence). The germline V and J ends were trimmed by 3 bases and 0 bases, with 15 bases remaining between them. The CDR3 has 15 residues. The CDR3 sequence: CSARGHRESSYEQYF. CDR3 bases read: TGCAGTGCTAGGGGGCACAGGGAAAGCTCCTACGAG.

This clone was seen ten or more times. The CDR3 bases that were read are TGCAGTGCTCTGATCCTAGCGGGAGGGTACAATGAG. Its translation is CSALILAGGYNE. The whole CDR3 reads CSALILAGGYNEQFF. This sequence joins TRBV20-1 and TRBJ2-1; 12 nucleotides match TRBD2. Sequencing ends 3 residues short of the CDR3 end; the germline J gene provides the rest. V shed 5 bases, J shed 4 bases, and the junction held 6 bases outside the gene matches. Germline CDR1 reads DFQATT; CDR2 reads SNEGSKA (reference sequence). This CDR3 comprises 15 residues.

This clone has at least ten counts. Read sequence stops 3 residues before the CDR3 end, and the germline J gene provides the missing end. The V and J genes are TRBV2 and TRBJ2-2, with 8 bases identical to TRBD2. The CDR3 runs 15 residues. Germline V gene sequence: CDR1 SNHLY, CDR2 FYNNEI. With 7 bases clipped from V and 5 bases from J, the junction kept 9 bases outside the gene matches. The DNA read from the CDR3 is TGTGCCAGCAAGAAAGAGCGGGAGCGGACCGGGGAG. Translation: CASKKERERTGE. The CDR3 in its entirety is CASKKERERTGELFF.

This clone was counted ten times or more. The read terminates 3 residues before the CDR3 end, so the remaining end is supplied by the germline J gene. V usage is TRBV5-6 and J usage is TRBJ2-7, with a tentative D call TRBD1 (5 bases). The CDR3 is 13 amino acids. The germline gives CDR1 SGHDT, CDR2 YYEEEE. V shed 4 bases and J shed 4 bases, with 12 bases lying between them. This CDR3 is CASSNQQVYEQYF. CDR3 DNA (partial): TGTGCCAGCAGCAATCAACAGGTTTACGAG.

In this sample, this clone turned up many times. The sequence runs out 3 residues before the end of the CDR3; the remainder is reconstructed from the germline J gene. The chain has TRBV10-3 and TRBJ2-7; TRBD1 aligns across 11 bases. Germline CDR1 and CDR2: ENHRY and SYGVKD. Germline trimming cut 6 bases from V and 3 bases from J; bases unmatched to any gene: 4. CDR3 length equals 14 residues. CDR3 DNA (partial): TGTGCCATCAGCGGACAGGGGGCAGGCTACGAG. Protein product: CAISGQGAGYE. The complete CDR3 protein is CAISGQGAGYEQYF.

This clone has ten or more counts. The CDR3 bases that were read are TGTGCCAGCAGCTCAACCCCAAGGGGGCCCACTGAA. Amino acid sequence: CASSSTPRGPTE. The entire CDR3 reads CASSSTPRGPTEAFF. V and J are TRBV7-8 and TRBJ1-1; 7 bases are a match to TRBD1. The CDR3 is cut off 3 residues early in the read; its end comes from the germline J gene. V lost 4 bases to trimming and J lost 4 bases; unmatched junction nucleotides: 9. Germline CDR1 reads SGHVS; CDR2 reads FQNEAQ. The CDR3 length is 15 residues. The complete variable domain, with remaining parts taken from reference TRBV7-8 and TRBJ1-1, reads GAGVSQSPRYKVAKRGQDVALRCDPISGHVSLFWYQQALGQGPEFLTYFQNEAQLDKSGLPSDRFFAERPEGSVSTLKIQRTQQEDSAVYLCASSSTPRGPTEAFFGQGTRLTVV.

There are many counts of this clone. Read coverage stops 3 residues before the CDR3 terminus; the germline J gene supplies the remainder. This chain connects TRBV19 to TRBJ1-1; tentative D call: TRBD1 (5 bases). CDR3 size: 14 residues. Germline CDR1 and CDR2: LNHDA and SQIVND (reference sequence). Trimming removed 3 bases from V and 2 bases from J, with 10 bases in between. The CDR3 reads CASSMRQTNTEAFF. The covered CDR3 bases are TGTGCCAGTAGTATGAGACAGACAAACACTGAA.

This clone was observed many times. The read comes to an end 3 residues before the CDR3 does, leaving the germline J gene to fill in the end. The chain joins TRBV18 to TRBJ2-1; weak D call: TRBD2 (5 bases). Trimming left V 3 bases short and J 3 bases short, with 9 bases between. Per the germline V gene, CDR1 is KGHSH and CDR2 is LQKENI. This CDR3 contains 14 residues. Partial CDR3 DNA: TGTGCCAGCTCACCGCCTAGCTACTACAATGAG. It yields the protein CASSPPSYYNE. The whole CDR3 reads CASSPPSYYNEQFF.

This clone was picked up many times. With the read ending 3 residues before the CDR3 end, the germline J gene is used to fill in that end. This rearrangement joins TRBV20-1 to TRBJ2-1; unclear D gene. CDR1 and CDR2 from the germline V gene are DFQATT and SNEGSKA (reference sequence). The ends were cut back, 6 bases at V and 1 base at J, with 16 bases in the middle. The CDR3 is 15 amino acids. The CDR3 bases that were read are TGCAGTGCGCCCGGTCCGGTTAGTTCCTACAATGAG. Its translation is CSAPGPVSSYNE. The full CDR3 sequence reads CSAPGPVSSYNEQFF.

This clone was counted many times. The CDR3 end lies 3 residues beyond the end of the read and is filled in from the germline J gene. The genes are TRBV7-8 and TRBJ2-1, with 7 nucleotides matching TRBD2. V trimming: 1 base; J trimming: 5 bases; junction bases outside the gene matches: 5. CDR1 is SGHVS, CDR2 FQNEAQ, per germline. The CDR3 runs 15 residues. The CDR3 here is CASSLVAGEDNEQFF. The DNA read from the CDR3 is TGTGCCAGCAGCTTAGTGGCGGGGGAAGACAATGAG. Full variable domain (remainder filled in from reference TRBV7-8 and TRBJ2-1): GAGVSQSPRYKVAKRGQDVALRCDPISGHVSLFWYQQALGQGPEFLTYFQNEAQLDKSGLPSDRFFAERPEGSVSTLKIQRTQQEDSAVYLCASSLVAGEDNEQFFGPGTRLTVL.

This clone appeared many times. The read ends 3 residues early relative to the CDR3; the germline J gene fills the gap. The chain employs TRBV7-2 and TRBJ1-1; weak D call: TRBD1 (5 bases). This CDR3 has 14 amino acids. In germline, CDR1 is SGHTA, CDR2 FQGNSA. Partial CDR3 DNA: TGTGCCAGCAGCTTAGAAGCGACAGTGCTCAAA. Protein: CASSLEATVLK. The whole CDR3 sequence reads CASSLEATVLKAFF.

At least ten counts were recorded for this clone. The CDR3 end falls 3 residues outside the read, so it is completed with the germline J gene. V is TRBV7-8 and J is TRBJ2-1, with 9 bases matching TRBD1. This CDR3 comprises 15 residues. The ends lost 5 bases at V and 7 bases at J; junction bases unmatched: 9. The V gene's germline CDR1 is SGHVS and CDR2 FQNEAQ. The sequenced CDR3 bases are TGTGCCAGCAGCCACCGGGACAGGGCTATTAATGAG. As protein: CASSHRDRAINE. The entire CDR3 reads CASSHRDRAINEQFF.

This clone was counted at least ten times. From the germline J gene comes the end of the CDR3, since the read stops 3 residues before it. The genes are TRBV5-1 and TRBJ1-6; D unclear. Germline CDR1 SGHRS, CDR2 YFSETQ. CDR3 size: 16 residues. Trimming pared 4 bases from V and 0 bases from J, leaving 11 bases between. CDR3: CASSGGSSSYNSPLHF. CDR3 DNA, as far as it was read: TGCGCCAGCAGCGGCGGCAGTAGCTCCTATAATTCACCC.

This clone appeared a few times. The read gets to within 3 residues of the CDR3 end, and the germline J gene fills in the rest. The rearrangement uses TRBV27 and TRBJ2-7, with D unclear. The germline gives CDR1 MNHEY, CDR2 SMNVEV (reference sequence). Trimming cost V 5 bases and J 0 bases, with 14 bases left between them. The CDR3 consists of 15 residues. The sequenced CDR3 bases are TGTGCCAGCAGTCCCTTGCGATACGACTCCTACGAG. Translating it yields CASSPLRYDSYE. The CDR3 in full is CASSPLRYDSYEQYF.

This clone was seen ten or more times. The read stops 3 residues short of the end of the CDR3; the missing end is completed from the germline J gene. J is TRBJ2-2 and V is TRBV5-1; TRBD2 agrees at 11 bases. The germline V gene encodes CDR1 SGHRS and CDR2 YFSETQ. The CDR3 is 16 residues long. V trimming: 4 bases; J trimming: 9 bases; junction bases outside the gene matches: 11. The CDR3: CASSPGGTSGSRELFF. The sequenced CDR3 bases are TGCGCCAGCAGCCCTGGCGGGACTAGCGGTAGTAGGGAG.

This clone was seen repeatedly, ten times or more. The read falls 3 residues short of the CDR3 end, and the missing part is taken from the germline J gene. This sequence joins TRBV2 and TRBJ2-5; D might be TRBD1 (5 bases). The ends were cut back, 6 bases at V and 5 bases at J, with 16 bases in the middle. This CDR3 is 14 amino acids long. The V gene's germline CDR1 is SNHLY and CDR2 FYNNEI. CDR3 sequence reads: CASRVTVTGETQYF. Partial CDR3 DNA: TGTGCCAGCAGGGTGACAGTGACTGGGGAGACC.

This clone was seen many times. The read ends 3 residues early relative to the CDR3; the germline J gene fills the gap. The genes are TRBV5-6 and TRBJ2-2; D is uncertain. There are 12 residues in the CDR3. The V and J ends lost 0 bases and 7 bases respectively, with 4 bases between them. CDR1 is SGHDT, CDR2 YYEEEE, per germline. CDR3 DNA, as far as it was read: TGTGCCAGCAGCTTGGGTTACGGGGAG. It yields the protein CASSLGYGE. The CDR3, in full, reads CASSLGYGELFF. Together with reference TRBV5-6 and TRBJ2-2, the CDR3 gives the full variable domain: DAGVTQSPTHLIKTRGQQVTLRCSPKSGHDTVSWYQQALGQGPQFIFQYYEEEERQRGNFPDRFSGHQFPNYSSELNVNALLLGDSALYLCASSLGYGELFFGEGSRLTVL.

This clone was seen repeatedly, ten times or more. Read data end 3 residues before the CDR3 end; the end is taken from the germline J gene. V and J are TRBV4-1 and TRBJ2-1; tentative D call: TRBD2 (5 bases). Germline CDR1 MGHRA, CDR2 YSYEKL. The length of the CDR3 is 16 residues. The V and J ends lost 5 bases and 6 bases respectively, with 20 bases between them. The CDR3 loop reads CASSSLGPDAGNEQFF. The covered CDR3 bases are TGCGCCAGCAGCTCGCTCGGGCCAGATGCGGGCAATGAG.

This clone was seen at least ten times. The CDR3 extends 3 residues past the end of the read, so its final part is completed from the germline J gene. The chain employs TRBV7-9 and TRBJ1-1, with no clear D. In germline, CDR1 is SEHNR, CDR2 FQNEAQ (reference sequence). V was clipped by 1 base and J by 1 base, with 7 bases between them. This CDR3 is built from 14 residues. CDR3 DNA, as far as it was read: TGTGCCAGCAGCTTAGTAGCGGGGAACACTGAA. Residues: CASSLVAGNTE. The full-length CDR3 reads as CASSLVAGNTEAFF.